The rows below give T cell receptor beta chains drawn from one sample of a study of regulatory T cells in long-lasting Graves disease. Each CDR3 protein is one row after TCRdb ran MiXCR on the multiplex PCR reads. The table lists approximately 400,000 distinct CDR3 sequences, around 20% of them singletons. This specimen consisted of peripheral blood mononuclear cells (PBMCs), obtained when the disease was refractory, from a patient treated with antithyroid drugs. These TCRs come from a female donor with Graves disease. Each CDR3 is given with its conserved first and last residue. The D gene is left open where the match is weak. For some rows the clone size is stated as once, few or many, or as a class when expanded; others skip it.

clone size: many
D gene: NA
V gene: TRBV2
J gene: TRBJ1-1
CDR3 protein: CASSDRGFTEAFF
CDR3 DNA: TGTGCCAGCAGTGATCGGGGGTTCACTGAAGCTTTCTTT

clone size: NA
D gene: TRBD2
V gene: TRBV28
J gene: TRBJ2-1
CDR3 protein: CASSWRGAGYNEQFF
CDR3 DNA: TGTGCCAGCAGTTGGCGGGGGGCAGGGTACAATGAGCAGTTCTTC

clone size: many
D gene: NA
V gene: TRBV3-1
J gene: TRBJ1-5
CDR3 protein: CASSQESGRVAPQHF
CDR3 DNA: TGTGCCAGCAGCCAAGAGTCGGGCAGGGTCGCGCCCCAGCATTTT

clone size: many
D gene: NA
V gene: TRBV11-2
J gene: TRBJ2-7
CDR3 protein: CASSLEGELVYEQYF
CDR3 DNA: TGTGCCAGCAGCTTAGAGGGGGAGTTGGTATACGAGCAGTACTTC

clone size: few
D gene: TRBD2
V gene: TRBV20-1
J gene: TRBJ2-1
CDR3 protein: CSAREIRAGWIEQFF
CDR3 DNA: TGCAGTGCTAGAGAAATACGAGCGGGATGGATTGAGCAGTTCTTC

clone size: many
D gene: TRBD2
V gene: TRBV7-8
J gene: TRBJ2-7
CDR3 protein: CASSLVREGPLPYEQYF
CDR3 DNA: TGTGCCAGCAGCTTAGTTCGGGAGGGCCCTCTACCCTACGAGCAGTACTTC

clone size: NA
D gene: TRBD1
V gene: TRBV2
J gene: TRBJ2-7
CDR3 protein: CASSFSGGHEQYF
CDR3 DNA: TGTGCCAGCAGCTTTTCAGGGGGCCACGAGCAGTACTTC

clone size: NA
D gene: NA
V gene: TRBV20-1
J gene: TRBJ2-7
CDR3 protein: CSASSRRGGYEQYF
CDR3 DNA: TGCAGTGCTAGTAGTCGGCGAGGGGGGTACGAGCAGTACTTC

clone size: few
D gene: NA
V gene: TRBV29-1
J gene: TRBJ1-5
CDR3 protein: CSVITGLVDQPQHF
CDR3 DNA: TGCAGCGTTATAACGGGGCTTGTGGATCAGCCCCAGCATTTT

clone size: many
D gene: TRBD1
V gene: TRBV12-3/TRBV12-4
J gene: TRBJ1-1
CDR3 protein: CASSPGQVGTEAFF
CDR3 DNA: TGTGCCAGCAGCCCCGGACAGGTGGGGACTGAAGCTTTCTTT

clone size: many
D gene: TRBD1
V gene: TRBV27
J gene: TRBJ1-5
CDR3 protein: CASSRDRSKPQHF
CDR3 DNA: TGTGCCAGCAGTCGGGACAGGTCGAAGCCCCAGCATTTT